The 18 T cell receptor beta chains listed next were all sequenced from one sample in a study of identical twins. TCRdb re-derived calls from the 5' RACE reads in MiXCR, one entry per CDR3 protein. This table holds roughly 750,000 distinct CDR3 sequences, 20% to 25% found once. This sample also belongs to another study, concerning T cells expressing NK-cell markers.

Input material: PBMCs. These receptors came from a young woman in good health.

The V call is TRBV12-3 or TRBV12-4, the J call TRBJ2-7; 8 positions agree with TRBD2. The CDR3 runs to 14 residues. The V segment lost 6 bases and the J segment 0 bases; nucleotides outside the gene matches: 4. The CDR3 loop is CASRQRGTSYEQYF. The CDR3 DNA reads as TGTGCCAGCAGGCAGCGGGGGACCTCCTACGAGCAGTACTTC.

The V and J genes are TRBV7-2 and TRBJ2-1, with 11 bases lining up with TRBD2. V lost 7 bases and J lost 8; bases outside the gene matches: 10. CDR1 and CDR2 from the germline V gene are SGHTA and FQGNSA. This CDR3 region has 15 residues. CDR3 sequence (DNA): TGTGCCAGCACCCACTCGACTAGCGGGACGTATGAGCAGTTCTTC. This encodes CASTHSTSGTYEQFF.

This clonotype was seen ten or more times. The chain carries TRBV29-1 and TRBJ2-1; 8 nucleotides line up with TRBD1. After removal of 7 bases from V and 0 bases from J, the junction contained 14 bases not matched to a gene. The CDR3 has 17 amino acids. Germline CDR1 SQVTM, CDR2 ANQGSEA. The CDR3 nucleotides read TGCAGCGCCCGACAGGGGCAAGGGGTCAGCTCCTACAATGAGCAGTTCTTC. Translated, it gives CSARQGQGVSSYNEQFF.

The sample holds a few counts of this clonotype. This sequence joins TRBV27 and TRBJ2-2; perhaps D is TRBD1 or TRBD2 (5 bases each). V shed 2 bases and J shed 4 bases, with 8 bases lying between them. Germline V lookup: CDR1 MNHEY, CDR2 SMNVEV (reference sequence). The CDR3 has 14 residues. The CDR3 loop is CASSLSGTTGELFF. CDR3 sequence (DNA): TGTGCCAGCAGTTTAAGTGGGACCACCGGGGAGCTGTTTTTT.

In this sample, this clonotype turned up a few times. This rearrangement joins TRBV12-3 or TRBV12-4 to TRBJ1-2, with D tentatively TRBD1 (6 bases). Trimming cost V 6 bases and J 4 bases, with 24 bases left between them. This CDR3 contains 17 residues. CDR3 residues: CASSEDSYSTPLYGYTF. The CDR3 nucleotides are TGTGCCAGCAGCGAGGACAGCTATTCGACCCCGCTCTATGGCTACACCTTC.

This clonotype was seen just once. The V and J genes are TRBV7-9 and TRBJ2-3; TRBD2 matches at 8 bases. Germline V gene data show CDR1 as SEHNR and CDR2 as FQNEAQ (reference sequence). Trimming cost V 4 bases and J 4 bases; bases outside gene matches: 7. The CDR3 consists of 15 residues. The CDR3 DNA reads TGTGCCAGCAGCTGGGACGGGGGGGCCTCAGATACGCAGTATTTT. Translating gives CASSWDGGASDTQYF.

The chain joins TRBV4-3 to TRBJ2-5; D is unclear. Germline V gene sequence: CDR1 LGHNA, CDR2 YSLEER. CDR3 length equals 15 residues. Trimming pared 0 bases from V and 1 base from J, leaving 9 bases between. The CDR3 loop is CASSQDPRPQETQYF. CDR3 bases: TGCGCCAGCAGCCAAGATCCTAGACCCCAAGAGACCCAGTACTTC.

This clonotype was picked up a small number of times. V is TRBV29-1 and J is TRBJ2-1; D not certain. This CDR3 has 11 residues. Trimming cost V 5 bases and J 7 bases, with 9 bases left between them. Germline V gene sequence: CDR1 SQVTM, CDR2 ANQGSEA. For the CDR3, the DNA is TGCAGCGTTATTGGCTCTAATGAGCAGTTCTTC. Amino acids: CSVIGSNEQFF.

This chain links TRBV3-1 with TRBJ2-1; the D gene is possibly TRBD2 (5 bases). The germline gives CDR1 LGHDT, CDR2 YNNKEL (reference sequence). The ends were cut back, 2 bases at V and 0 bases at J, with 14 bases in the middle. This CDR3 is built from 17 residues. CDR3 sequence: CASSQFLRASSYNEQFF. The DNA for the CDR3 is TGTGCCAGCAGCCAATTTTTGAGGGCTAGCTCCTACAATGAGCAGTTCTTC.

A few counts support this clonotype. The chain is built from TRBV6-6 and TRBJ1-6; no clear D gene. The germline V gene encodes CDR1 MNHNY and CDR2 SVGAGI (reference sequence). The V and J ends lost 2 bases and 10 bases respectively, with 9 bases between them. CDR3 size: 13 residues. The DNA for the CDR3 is TGTGCCAGCAGTTACCCAGGTGGATCACCCCTCCACTTT. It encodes CASSYPGGSPLHF.

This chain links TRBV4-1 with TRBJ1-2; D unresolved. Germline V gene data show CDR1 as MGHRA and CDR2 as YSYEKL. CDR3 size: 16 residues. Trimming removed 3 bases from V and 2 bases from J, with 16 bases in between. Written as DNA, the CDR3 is TGCGCCAGCAGCCAGACCGGGCCGATCTCAAACTATGGCTACACCTTC. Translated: CASSQTGPISNYGYTF.

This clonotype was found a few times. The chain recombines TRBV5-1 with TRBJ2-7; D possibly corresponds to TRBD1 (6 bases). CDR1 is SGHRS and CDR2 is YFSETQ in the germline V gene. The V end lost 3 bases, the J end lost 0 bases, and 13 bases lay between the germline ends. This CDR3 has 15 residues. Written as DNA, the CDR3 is TGCGCCAGCAGCTCCCCAATGGACAGCTCCTACGAGCAGTACTTC. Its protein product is CASSSPMDSSYEQYF.

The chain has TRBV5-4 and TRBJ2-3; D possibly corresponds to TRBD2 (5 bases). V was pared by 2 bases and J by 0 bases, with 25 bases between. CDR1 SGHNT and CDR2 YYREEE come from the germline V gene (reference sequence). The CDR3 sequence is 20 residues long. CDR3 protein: CASSFPRYSGPQTSTDTQYF. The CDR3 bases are TGTGCCAGCAGCTTTCCTCGGTACAGCGGACCCCAGACTAGCACAGATACGCAGTATTTT.

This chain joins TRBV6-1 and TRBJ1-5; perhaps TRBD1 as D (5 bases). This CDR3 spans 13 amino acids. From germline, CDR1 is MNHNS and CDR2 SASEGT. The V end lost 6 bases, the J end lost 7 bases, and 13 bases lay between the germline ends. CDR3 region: CASSNAPGQPQHF. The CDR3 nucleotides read TGTGCCAGCAGCAACGCCCCAGGGCAGCCCCAGCATTTT.

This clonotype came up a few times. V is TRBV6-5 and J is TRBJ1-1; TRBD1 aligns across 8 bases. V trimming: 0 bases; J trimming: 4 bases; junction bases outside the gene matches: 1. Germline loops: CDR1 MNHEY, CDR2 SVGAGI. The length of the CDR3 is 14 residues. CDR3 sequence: CASSYSTGATEAFF. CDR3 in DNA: TGTGCCAGCAGTTACTCGACAGGGGCCACTGAAGCTTTCTTT.

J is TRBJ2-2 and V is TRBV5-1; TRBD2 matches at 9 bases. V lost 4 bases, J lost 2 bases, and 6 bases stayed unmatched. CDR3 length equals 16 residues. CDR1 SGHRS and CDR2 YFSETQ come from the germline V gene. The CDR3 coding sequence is TGCGCCAGCAGCGCCAGCGGGGGGCGAAACACCGGGGAGCTGTTTTTT. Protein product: CASSASGGRNTGELFF.

The chain's CDR3 is CASSLGGHYNEQFF. The CDR3, as DNA: TGTGCCAGCAGCTTAGGCGGCCACTACAATGAGCAGTTCTTC. The chain combines TRBV7-9 with TRBJ2-1; no definite D call. V lost 1 base, J lost 3 bases, and 7 bases lay in between. From germline, CDR1 is SEHNR and CDR2 FQNEAQ (reference sequence). The CDR3 length is 14 residues.

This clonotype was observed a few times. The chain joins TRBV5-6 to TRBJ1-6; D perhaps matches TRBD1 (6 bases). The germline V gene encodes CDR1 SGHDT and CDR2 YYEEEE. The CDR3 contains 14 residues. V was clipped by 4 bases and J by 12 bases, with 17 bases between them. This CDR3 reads CASSTDSANLPLHF. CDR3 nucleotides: TGTGCCAGCAGCACGGACAGCGCAAATCTACCCCTCCACTTT.